These T cell receptor beta chains were read from a single sample in a study of blood T cell repertoires in COVID-19. Sequencing was performed with immunoSEQ multiplex PCR; in TCRdb, only in-frame clones are kept and a portion is missing. The sample shows 350,000 to 400,000 clones, 87% of them seen only once. The material sequenced was PBMCs or T cells enriched from blood (not recorded which). All receptors derive from a man aged 35 to 55 in a cohort exposed to, infected with or recovered from COVID-19 (not recorded which). Each CDR3 is given with its conserved first and last residue. The D gene is left open where the match is weak. Clone sizes are given selectively: once, few, many, or a class where the clone is expanded.

D gene: NA; J gene: TRBJ2-1; clone size: NA; V gene: TRBV10-3; CDR3 protein: CAISEISSSGLHNEQFF; CDR3 DNA: TGTGCCATCAGTGAAATCTCCTCAAGCGGACTACACAATGAGCAGTTCTTC
D gene: NA; J gene: TRBJ2-1; clone size: NA; V gene: TRBV11-2; CDR3 protein: CASSLGDMSSYNEQFF; CDR3 DNA: TGTGCCAGCAGCTTAGGGGACATGAGCTCCTACAATGAGCAGTTCTTC
D gene: TRBD2; J gene: TRBJ2-3; clone size: NA; V gene: TRBV19; CDR3 protein: CASSGETSARTDTQYF; CDR3 DNA: TGTGCCAGTAGTGGAGAGACTAGCGCTCGCACAGATACGCAGTATTTT
D gene: TRBD1; J gene: TRBJ1-4; clone size: few; V gene: TRBV2; CDR3 protein: CASIQDRDEKLFF; CDR3 DNA: TGTGCCAGCATCCAAGACAGGGATGAAAAACTGTTTTTT
D gene: TRBD1; J gene: TRBJ1-5; clone size: NA; V gene: TRBV18; CDR3 protein: CASSQLTGDQPQHF; CDR3 DNA: TGTGCCAGCTCTCAATTGACAGGGGATCAGCCCCAGCATTTT
D gene: TRBD1; J gene: TRBJ1-5; clone size: NA; V gene: TRBV19; CDR3 protein: CASSRQGARGQPQHF; CDR3 DNA: TGTGCCAGTAGTCGACAGGGGGCGAGGGGTCAGCCCCAGCATTTT
D gene: TRBD1; J gene: TRBJ2-7; clone size: NA; V gene: TRBV6-5; CDR3 protein: CASMRARQGLSEQYF; CDR3 DNA: TGTGCCAGCATGCGGGCGAGACAGGGCCTTTCCGAGCAGTACTTC
D gene: NA; J gene: TRBJ2-7; clone size: NA; V gene: TRBV10-3; CDR3 protein: CAIRGAYEQYF; CDR3 DNA: TGTGCCATCCGGGGAGCCTACGAGCAGTACTTC
D gene: TRBD1; J gene: TRBJ2-1; clone size: few; V gene: TRBV5-1; CDR3 protein: CASSYGQGSYNEQFF; CDR3 DNA: TGCGCCAGCAGCTACGGACAGGGATCATACAATGAGCAGTTCTTC
D gene: NA; J gene: TRBJ2-2; clone size: NA; V gene: TRBV7-3; CDR3 protein: CASRRDTGELFF; CDR3 DNA: TGTGCCAGCAGACGGGACACCGGGGAGCTGTTTTTT
D gene: TRBD2; J gene: TRBJ2-1; clone size: NA; V gene: TRBV5-1; CDR3 protein: CASSLLAGAHNEQFF; CDR3 DNA: TGCGCCAGCAGCTTGCTAGCGGGAGCTCACAATGAGCAGTTCTTC
D gene: TRBD2; J gene: TRBJ2-7; clone size: NA; V gene: TRBV4-2; CDR3 protein: CASSQVAGEQQYF; CDR3 DNA: TGTGCCAGCAGCCAAGTAGCGGGAGAGCAGCAGTACTTC
D gene: TRBD2; J gene: TRBJ2-1; clone size: NA; V gene: TRBV14; CDR3 protein: CASSQVSGTRQFF; CDR3 DNA: TGTGCCAGCAGCCAGGTTAGCGGGACCCGGCAGTTCTTC
D gene: NA; J gene: TRBJ2-7; clone size: NA; V gene: TRBV6-6; CDR3 protein: CASSAGTRGYEQYF; CDR3 DNA: TGTGCCAGCAGTGCCGGGACAAGGGGGTACGAGCAGTACTTC
D gene: TRBD2; J gene: TRBJ2-1; clone size: NA; V gene: TRBV9; CDR3 protein: CASRGLAGDNEQFF; CDR3 DNA: TGTGCCAGCAGGGGACTAGCGGGAGACAATGAGCAGTTCTTC
D gene: TRBD1; J gene: TRBJ1-4; clone size: few; V gene: TRBV28; CDR3 protein: CASRYGQGYEKLFF; CDR3 DNA: TGTGCCAGCAGATATGGACAGGGATATGAAAAACTGTTTTTT
D gene: NA; J gene: TRBJ2-5; clone size: NA; V gene: TRBV5-1; CDR3 protein: CASSFQAGQETQYF; CDR3 DNA: TGCGCCAGCAGCTTCCAAGCAGGACAAGAGACCCAGTACTTC
D gene: TRBD2; J gene: TRBJ2-1; clone size: NA; V gene: TRBV7-6; CDR3 protein: CASSRGDGGGYNEQFF; CDR3 DNA: TGTGCCAGCAGCCGGGGTGATGGCGGGGGATACAATGAGCAGTTCTTC
D gene: TRBD2; J gene: TRBJ2-2; clone size: NA; V gene: TRBV5-1; CDR3 protein: CASTPSGRATAGELFF; CDR3 DNA: TGCGCCAGCACCCCTAGCGGGAGGGCCACCGCCGGGGAGCTGTTTTTT
D gene: NA; J gene: TRBJ1-6; clone size: NA; V gene: TRBV6-5; CDR3 protein: CASSYSGRFGSPLHF; CDR3 DNA: TGTGCCAGCAGTTACTCCGGGAGATTTGGGTCACCCCTCCACTTT
D gene: TRBD2; J gene: TRBJ2-1; clone size: NA; V gene: TRBV2; CDR3 protein: CASSERAYLLADSYNEQFF; CDR3 DNA: TGTGCCAGCAGTGAACGCGCGTACCTCCTAGCGGACTCCTACAATGAGCAGTTCTTC
D gene: NA; J gene: TRBJ1-5; clone size: NA; V gene: TRBV28; CDR3 protein: CASSRGFGNQPQHF; CDR3 DNA: TGTGCCAGCAGTAGGGGTTTTGGCAATCAGCCCCAGCATTTT
D gene: TRBD2; J gene: TRBJ2-5; clone size: NA; V gene: TRBV3-1/TRBV3-2; CDR3 protein: CASSPFSGRRKTQYF; CDR3 DNA: TGTGCCAGCAGCCCTTTTAGCGGGAGACGAAAGACCCAGTACTTC
D gene: NA; J gene: TRBJ2-1; clone size: NA; V gene: TRBV21-1; CDR3 protein: CASSKALSTSGSNEQFF; CDR3 DNA: TGTGCCAGCAGCAAAGCGCTTTCGACTAGCGGGAGCAATGAGCAGTTCTTC
D gene: NA; J gene: TRBJ1-4; clone size: NA; V gene: TRBV19; CDR3 protein: CASRQGSVEKLFF; CDR3 DNA: TGTGCCAGTAGACAGGGTAGCGTCGAAAAACTGTTTTTT
D gene: TRBD2; J gene: TRBJ2-7; clone size: NA; V gene: TRBV5-1; CDR3 protein: CASSWGSGTSYEQYF; CDR3 DNA: TGCGCCAGCAGCTGGGGGAGCGGGACCTCCTACGAGCAGTACTTC
D gene: NA; J gene: TRBJ1-1; clone size: NA; V gene: TRBV20-1; CDR3 protein: CSASPGSNTEAFF; CDR3 DNA: TGCAGTGCTAGTCCCGGGTCAAACACTGAAGCTTTCTTT
D gene: TRBD2; J gene: TRBJ2-1; clone size: NA; V gene: TRBV30; CDR3 protein: CAWSPGLYNEQFF; CDR3 DNA: TGTGCCTGGTCCCCGGGACTATACAATGAGCAGTTCTTC
D gene: TRBD1; J gene: TRBJ2-7; clone size: NA; V gene: TRBV15; CDR3 protein: CATSREGTGGAYEQYF; CDR3 DNA: TGTGCCACCAGCAGAGAAGGAACAGGGGGCGCGTACGAGCAGTACTTC
D gene: TRBD2; J gene: TRBJ2-5; clone size: NA; V gene: TRBV5-4; CDR3 protein: CASSPSSGRRETQYF; CDR3 DNA: TGTGCCAGCAGCCCGTCTAGCGGGAGGAGAGAGACCCAGTACTTC
D gene: NA; J gene: TRBJ2-3; clone size: NA; V gene: TRBV3-1/TRBV3-2; CDR3 protein: CASSPPFGQHTDTQYF; CDR3 DNA: TGTGCCAGCAGCCCCCCCTTTGGACAGCACACAGATACGCAGTATTTT
D gene: NA; J gene: TRBJ1-2; clone size: NA; V gene: TRBV19; CDR3 protein: CASSIERYYGYTF; CDR3 DNA: TGTGCCAGTAGTATTGAGAGGTACTATGGCTACACCTTC
D gene: NA; J gene: TRBJ2-7; clone size: NA; V gene: TRBV27; CDR3 protein: CASSPRAGPYYEQYF; CDR3 DNA: TGTGCCAGCAGTCCCCGTGCGGGGCCTTACTACGAGCAGTACTTC
D gene: TRBD1; J gene: TRBJ2-7; clone size: NA; V gene: TRBV6-5; CDR3 protein: CASSHRDRVYEQYF; CDR3 DNA: TGTGCCAGCAGTCACAGGGACAGGGTTTACGAGCAGTACTTC
D gene: TRBD2; J gene: TRBJ2-4; clone size: NA; V gene: TRBV2; CDR3 protein: CASSAKPGLAGLAKNIQYF; CDR3 DNA: TGTGCCAGCAGTGCCAAGCCGGGACTAGCGGGACTAGCCAAAAACATTCAGTACTTC
D gene: NA; J gene: TRBJ1-3; clone size: NA; V gene: TRBV18; CDR3 protein: CASSPYDGSSGNTIYF; CDR3 DNA: TGTGCCAGCTCACCATACGATGGGAGCTCTGGAAACACCATATATTTT
D gene: NA; J gene: TRBJ2-3; clone size: NA; V gene: TRBV5-1; CDR3 protein: CASSLGSVTDTQYF; CDR3 DNA: TGCGCCAGCAGCTTGGGCAGCGTCACAGATACGCAGTATTTT
D gene: NA; J gene: TRBJ1-5; clone size: NA; V gene: TRBV2; CDR3 protein: CASSEALRVNSNQPQHF; CDR3 DNA: TGTGCCAGCAGTGAAGCGCTTCGGGTTAATAGCAATCAGCCCCAGCATTTT
D gene: NA; J gene: TRBJ2-7; clone size: NA; V gene: TRBV5-6; CDR3 protein: CASRSLLGYEQYF; CDR3 DNA: TGTGCCAGCAGGTCGTTACTAGGGTACGAGCAGTACTTC
D gene: TRBD2; J gene: TRBJ2-3; clone size: NA; V gene: TRBV14; CDR3 protein: CASSPLLTSGRTTDTQYF; CDR3 DNA: TGTGCCAGCAGCCCACTCCTCACTAGCGGGAGGACAACAGATACGCAGTATTTT
D gene: NA; J gene: TRBJ1-4; clone size: NA; V gene: TRBV24-1; CDR3 protein: CAVQSPGLNEKLFF; CDR3 DNA: TGTGCCGTCCAGTCCCCAGGGTTAAATGAAAAACTGTTTTTT
D gene: NA; J gene: TRBJ2-3; clone size: NA; V gene: TRBV7-6; CDR3 protein: CASSLGRAIDTQYF; CDR3 DNA: TGTGCCAGCAGCTTAGGGAGGGCCATCGATACGCAGTATTTT
D gene: NA; J gene: TRBJ2-4; clone size: NA; V gene: TRBV5-4; CDR3 protein: CASSQRDSQNIQYF; CDR3 DNA: TGTGCCAGCAGCCAACGGGACTCACAAAACATTCAGTACTTC
D gene: TRBD1; J gene: TRBJ2-2; clone size: few; V gene: TRBV7-2; CDR3 protein: CASNPTGLNTGELFF; CDR3 DNA: TGTGCCAGCAACCCGACAGGGCTGAACACCGGGGAGCTGTTTTTT
D gene: TRBD1; J gene: TRBJ2-3; clone size: once; V gene: TRBV27; CDR3 protein: CATRGTGSTDTQYF; CDR3 DNA: TGTGCCACTAGGGGGACAGGGAGCACAGATACGCAGTATTTT
D gene: TRBD1; J gene: TRBJ2-3; clone size: NA; V gene: TRBV2; CDR3 protein: CASRPDRGRNPDTQYF; CDR3 DNA: TGTGCCAGCAGGCCCGACAGGGGGCGAAACCCAGATACGCAGTATTTT
D gene: TRBD1; J gene: TRBJ1-2; clone size: NA; V gene: TRBV9; CDR3 protein: CASSVGQGAIGYTF; CDR3 DNA: TGTGCCAGCAGCGTAGGACAGGGGGCAATTGGCTACACCTTC
D gene: NA; J gene: TRBJ2-1; clone size: once; V gene: TRBV18; CDR3 protein: CASSPRSGISYNEQFF; CDR3 DNA: TGTGCCAGCTCACCACGTTCAGGCATCTCCTACAATGAGCAGTTCTTC
D gene: TRBD2; J gene: TRBJ2-7; clone size: few; V gene: TRBV13; CDR3 protein: CASSLPGGSYEQYF; CDR3 DNA: TGTGCCAGCAGCTTACCGGGAGGCTCCTACGAGCAGTACTTC
D gene: TRBD2; J gene: TRBJ2-5; clone size: NA; V gene: TRBV7-8; CDR3 protein: CASSRGGGPSWETQYF; CDR3 DNA: TGTGCCAGCAGCCGGGGGGGAGGGCCCTCGTGGGAGACCCAGTACTTC
D gene: NA; J gene: TRBJ1-5; clone size: NA; V gene: TRBV25-1; CDR3 protein: CASSYQGNQPQHF; CDR3 DNA: TGTGCCAGCAGTTATCAGGGGAATCAGCCCCAGCATTTT
D gene: NA; J gene: TRBJ1-1; clone size: NA; V gene: TRBV3-1/TRBV3-2; CDR3 protein: CASSQAVSEAFF; CDR3 DNA: TGTGCCAGCAGCCAAGCAGTTTCTGAAGCTTTCTTT
D gene: TRBD1; J gene: TRBJ1-5; clone size: NA; V gene: TRBV5-1; CDR3 protein: CASSLAGQHSQPQHF; CDR3 DNA: TGCGCCAGCAGCTTGGCGGGACAGCATTCTCAGCCCCAGCATTTT
D gene: NA; J gene: TRBJ1-1; clone size: NA; V gene: TRBV4-1; CDR3 protein: CASSLGRNTEAFF; CDR3 DNA: TGCGCCAGCAGCCTCGGGAGGAACACTGAAGCTTTCTTT
D gene: TRBD1; J gene: TRBJ2-2; clone size: NA; V gene: TRBV3-1/TRBV3-2; CDR3 protein: CASSHRDRHSGGELFF; CDR3 DNA: TGTGCCAGCAGCCACCGGGACAGGCATTCCGGCGGGGAGCTGTTTTTT